These 24 T cell receptor beta chains share one sample of origin, sequenced in a study of blood T cell repertoires in COVID-19. TCRdb's copy holds only in-frame clones and misses some; the assay was immunoSEQ multiplex PCR. The data contain 50,000 or so clones, 75% to 90% of them singletons. Sample: peripheral blood. The receptors here all came from a human donor in a cohort sampled during active COVID-19.

J is TRBJ1-5 and V is TRBV19, with D possibly matching TRBD1 (6 bases). Trimming took 5 bases from V and 3 from J, leaving 11 bases between them. The CDR3 extends over 14 amino acids. Per the germline V gene, CDR1 is LNHDA and CDR2 is SQIVND (reference sequence). The CDR3 region is CASSPDRFNQPQHF. The CDR3 DNA is TGTGCCAGTAGTCCCGACAGGTTCAATCAGCCCCAGCATTTT.

The V call is TRBV6-5, the J call TRBJ1-1; possibly TRBD1 for D (6 bases). Germline CDR1 is MNHEY and CDR2 is SVGAGI. This CDR3 region has 14 residues. V was trimmed by 4 bases and J by 4 bases, leaving 13 bases between them. The CDR3 protein is CASSFRGGGTEAFF. The CDR3 coding sequence is TGTGCCAGCAGTTTCAGGGGTGGAGGCACTGAAGCTTTCTTT.

The genes are TRBV28 and TRBJ2-3; D is unresolved. Deletions cut 7 bases from V and 5 bases from J, with 10 bases between. The germline V gene encodes CDR1 MDHEN and CDR2 SYDVKM. There are 12 residues in the CDR3. For the CDR3, the DNA is TGTGCCAGCAATTCCCTAGGAGATACGCAGTATTTT. As protein: CASNSLGDTQYF.

For this clone: The junction shows a germline mismatch at one end, possibly a read error. V gene TRBV29-1 combines with J gene TRBJ1-1; 9 bases align to TRBD1. The CDR3 totals 16 residues. Germline V gives CDR1 SQVTM, CDR2 ANQGSEA. CDR3 nucleotide sequence: TGCAGCGTGGAAGGACAGGGGACCAAGAGGAACACTGAAGCTTTCTTT. The encoded protein is CSVEGQGTKRNTEAFF.

This chain links TRBV5-1 with TRBJ2-1, with D tentatively TRBD1 (6 bases). This CDR3 has 13 amino acids. Trimming took 4 bases from V and 7 from J, leaving 12 bases between them. The germline CDR1 and CDR2 sequences are SGHRS and YFSETQ. The CDR3 nucleotides are TGCGCCAGCAGCCAGTCGGACAGAAATGAGCAGTTCTTC. Translated, it gives CASSQSDRNEQFF.

The gene calls are TRBV3-1 (or the pseudogene TRBV3-2) and TRBJ1-2; 9 bases are shared with TRBD1. J was trimmed by 3 bases and V by 2 bases; bases with no gene match: 4. The CDR3 totals 15 residues. Germline lookup yields CDR1 LGHDT and CDR2 YNNKEL (reference sequence). This CDR3 reads CASSQRTGDYYGYTF. The CDR3 DNA reads as TGTGCCAGCAGCCAAAGGACAGGGGATTACTATGGCTACACCTTC.

On this clone: Other DNA sequences in the sample encode the same CDR3. The CDR3 region is CAWSLEGASQETQYF. Here the CDR3 DNA reads TGTGCCTGGAGTCTTGAGGGCGCGAGCCAAGAGACCCAGTACTTC. The chain recombines TRBV30 with TRBJ2-5; D may be TRBD2 (5 bases). Trimming stripped 2 bases from V and 1 base from J, with 14 bases between. The CDR3 has 15 residues. Germline CDR1 and CDR2: GTSNPN and SVGIG (reference sequence).

The genes are TRBV5-4 and TRBJ2-1, with D perhaps TRBD2 (7 bases). The CDR3 has 16 amino acids. With 3 bases removed from V and 4 bases from J, the gap between germline ends came to 17 bases. Germline V gene sequence: CDR1 SGHNT, CDR2 YYREEE (reference sequence). Here the CDR3 reads CASSSLARGAYNEQFF. The CDR3 DNA sequence: TGTGCCAGCAGCTCCCTGGCCCGGGGGGCTTACAATGAGCAGTTCTTC.

This chain uses TRBV29-1 with TRBJ2-7; TRBD1 agrees at 9 bases. This CDR3 is built from 15 residues. The germline CDR1 and CDR2 sequences are SQVTM and ANQGSEA. V trimming: 4 bases; J trimming: 5 bases; junction bases outside the gene matches: 12. This chain's CDR3 is CSVATTGTGTDEQYF. In nucleotides, the CDR3 is TGCAGCGTTGCGACAACCGGGACAGGGACGGACGAGCAGTACTTC.

V usage is TRBV5-5 and J usage is TRBJ2-5, with 10 bases lining up with TRBD2. The CDR3 runs to 15 residues. V dropped 6 bases and J dropped 0; count of bases not matched to a gene: 5. Per germline, CDR1 SGHKS and CDR2 YYEKEE (reference sequence). CDR3 in amino acids: CASMFSGGYQETQYF. CDR3 coding DNA: TGTGCCAGCATGTTTAGCGGGGGGTACCAAGAGACCCAGTACTTC.

The chain combines TRBV6-6 with TRBJ2-1; 7 bases line up with TRBD2. Germline V CDR1 and CDR2: MNHNY, SVGAGI (reference sequence). Trimming removed 7 bases from V and 3 bases from J; junction bases left unmatched: 9. This CDR3 region has 15 residues. CDR3 region: CASIFGGSHYNEQFF. CDR3 in DNA: TGTGCCAGCATCTTTGGCGGGAGCCACTACAATGAGCAGTTCTTC.

This chain uses TRBV11-3 with TRBJ1-2; D is unclear. Germline V CDR1 and CDR2: SGHNT, YENEEA. Deletions cut 4 bases from V and 4 bases from J, with 10 bases between. This CDR3 has 13 residues. CDR3 loop: CASSSFGGYGYTF. The CDR3 DNA sequence: TGTGCCAGCAGCTCTTTTGGCGGCTATGGCTACACCTTC.

This clone was observed once. This chain links TRBV29-1 with TRBJ1-1; 8 nucleotides line up with TRBD1. J was trimmed by 4 bases and V by 7 bases; bases with no gene match: 8. In germline, CDR1 is SQVTM, CDR2 ANQGSEA. This CDR3 comprises 13 residues. The CDR3 here is CSARDRFTTEAFF. Here the CDR3 DNA reads TGCAGCGCCCGGGACAGGTTCACCACTGAAGCTTTCTTT.

The J gene is TRBJ1-2, the V gene TRBV14; 7 nucleotides align to TRBD1. This CDR3 comprises 14 residues. CDR1 SGHDN and CDR2 FVKESK come from the germline V gene. V shed 2 bases and J 8 bases; nucleotides not matched to a gene: 8. The CDR3 is CASSQNRGDGGYTF. CDR3 DNA: TGTGCCAGCAGCCAAAACAGGGGCGACGGGGGCTACACCTTC. Full variable domain (rest looked up from reference TRBV14 and TRBJ1-2): EAGVTQFPSHSVIEKGQTVTLRCDPISGHDNLYWYRRVMGKEIKFLLHFVKESKQDESGMPNNRFLAERTGGTYSTLKVQPAELEDSGVYFCASSQNRGDGGYTFGSGTRLTVV.

The rearrangement uses TRBV28 and TRBJ2-1; 10 bases match TRBD1. The V and J ends lost 6 bases and 4 bases, in that order; junction bases with no gene match: 3. Per the germline V gene, CDR1 is MDHEN and CDR2 is SYDVKM. The CDR3 extends over 14 amino acids. The CDR3 DNA sequence: TGTGCCAGCAGCACGGGACAGGGGTACAATGAGCAGTTCTTC. Translating it yields CASSTGQGYNEQFF.

V and J are TRBV18 and TRBJ1-5; D may be TRBD1 (5 bases). The CDR3 is 16 residues long. Trimming pared 0 bases from V and 5 bases from J, leaving 14 bases between. CDR1 is KGHSH and CDR2 is LQKENI in the germline V gene. The CDR3 here is CASSPPGQGLDQPQHF. The CDR3 DNA reads TGTGCCAGCTCACCACCGGGGCAGGGCCTGGATCAGCCCCAGCATTTT.

This clone appeared a single time. The chain has TRBV7-8 and TRBJ1-2; weak D call: TRBD1 (5 bases). CDR1 and CDR2 (germline): SGHVS, FQNEAQ. Between the trimmed V and J ends, which lost 4 bases and 6 bases, there was a span of 15 bases. The CDR3 length is 14 residues. The CDR3 spells CASSSLQGLNGYTF. DNA for the CDR3: TGTGCCAGCAGCTCCCTTCAGGGTTTAAATGGCTACACCTTC. Based on the CDR3 plus reference TRBV7-8 and TRBJ1-2, the full variable domain is GAGVSQSPRYKVAKRGQDVALRCDPISGHVSLFWYQQALGQGPEFLTYFQNEAQLDKSGLPSDRFFAERPEGSVSTLKIQRTQQEDSAVYLCASSSLQGLNGYTFGSGTRLTVV.

The chain joins TRBV29-1 to TRBJ2-7, with D possibly TRBD2 on 5 matching bases. Germline V gene data show CDR1 as SQVTM and CDR2 as ANQGSEA. The CDR3 length is 12 residues. With 4 bases removed from V and 3 bases from J, the gap between germline ends came to 10 bases. The CDR3 spells CSVGGKIYEQYF. DNA for the CDR3: TGCAGCGTTGGAGGGAAGATCTACGAGCAGTACTTC.

The chain uses TRBV6-5 and TRBJ2-1; 7 bases agree with TRBD1. J was trimmed by 4 bases and V by 3 bases; bases with no gene match: 9. CDR1 MNHEY and CDR2 SVGAGI come from the germline V gene. The CDR3 is made up of 16 amino acids. The CDR3 nucleotides read TGTGCCAGCAGTTATGGACGACAGGGTTATTACAATGAGCAGTTCTTC. Translation: CASSYGRQGYYNEQFF.

By proportion, this clone is medium-sized. The chain has TRBV7-9 and TRBJ2-7, with 9 bases identical to TRBD1. The CDR3 extends over 16 amino acids. Looked up from germline, CDR1 is SEHNR and CDR2 is FQNEAQ (reference sequence). The trim removed 4 bases at V and 5 bases at J, leaving 12 bases unmatched. The CDR3 here is CASSSPRGTGSHEQYF. The CDR3 DNA sequence: TGTGCCAGCAGCTCACCACGAGGGACAGGGAGCCACGAGCAGTACTTC.

The V gene is TRBV7-9, the J gene TRBJ2-2; perhaps TRBD1 as D (5 bases). V was pared by 8 bases and J by 0 bases, with 7 bases between. CDR1 and CDR2 (germline): SEHNR, FQNEAQ (reference sequence). The CDR3 consists of 13 residues. CDR3 DNA sequence: TGTGCCAGCGAGGACACGAACACCGGGGAGCTGTTTTTT. Protein sequence: CASEDTNTGELFF.

The rearrangement links TRBV28 to TRBJ1-5, with D possibly matching TRBD1 (5 bases). Germline V lookup: CDR1 MDHEN, CDR2 SYDVKM. Trimming took 8 bases from V and 6 from J, leaving 11 bases between them. The CDR3 contains 12 residues. DNA of the CDR3: TGTGCCAGCGGACAACTGATTCAGCCCCAGCATTTT. As protein: CASGQLIQPQHF.

The rearrangement uses TRBV27 and TRBJ1-6, with D perhaps matching TRBD1 (5 bases). Trimming pared 7 bases from V and 9 bases from J, leaving 19 bases between. The CDR3 covers 15 residues. The germline V gene has CDR1 MNHEY and CDR2 SMNVEV (reference sequence). CDR3 region: CASKPMGLGGSPLHF. CDR3 DNA: TGTGCCAGCAAACCCATGGGACTTGGTGGTTCACCCCTCCACTTT.

The CDR3 is CASSPLGQAPNEQYF. In DNA form, the CDR3 reads TGTGCCAGCAGCCCCCTGGGACAGGCTCCGAACGAGCAGTACTTC. V is TRBV5-8 and J is TRBJ2-7; 8 positions agree with TRBD1. The CDR3 contains 15 residues. The J segment lost 5 bases and the V segment lost 4 bases, leaving 11 bases of the junction unmatched. Germline V gene lookup returns CDR1 SGHTS and CDR2 YDEGEE.